This T cell receptor beta chain comes out of a study of shared clonotypes between healthy human individuals (dated by TCRdb to about 2020). About the study as a whole: A couple of women and three men aged 18 to 49 years were included in the cohort. Per donor, three plates each were used for CD4 naive and CD4 memory, two for CD8 naive, and one for CD8 memory. The study deeply sequenced blood TCR repertoires of five healthy adults to estimate repertoire size and the extent of clonotype sharing between individuals. Different laboratories and diverse techniques were used to prepare libraries and sequence TCR repertoires, to increase sequencing depth and limit assay-specific biases. Between about 0.94 and 8.9 billion PBMCs per donor were obtained by leukapheresis. Here is what the overall study found, with its caveats: Sharing across a few donors was observed for 4.5% to 6.5% of naive CD4, around 3.5% of naive CD8, over 2% of memory CD4, and less than 0.45% of memory CD8 clonotypes. Higher generation probabilities were observed for clonotypes shared by all four sorted-subset donors than for non-shared clonotypes. Because the study included a small number of donors, the genetic and exposure-history diversity represented was limited. Pairwise subsampling indicated that sequencing depth was expected to affect the degree of clonotype sharing among donors. Sampling was restricted to blood, and TCR repertoires in tissue are likely to differ from TCR repertoires in blood. Naive subsets generally had larger estimated clonotype richness than memory subsets. Even with the large sequencing depth, rarefaction of the sorted-subset datasets indicated that sequencing was incomplete.

Between the V and J ends, shortened by 6 bases and 4 bases respectively, the junction contains 12 bases. The CDR3 has 13 amino acids, counting the end cysteine and phenylalanine. The only DNA kept is the CDR3, 39 bases in frame from the first base. The germline V gene sets CDR1 to SGHTA and CDR2 to FQGTGA. On this clone: Its specific antigen is unknown. Per-nucleotide qualities are absent, and no much larger clonotype sits a single base away.

TCR CDR3 regions were amplified from genomic DNA by multiplex PCR using the deep immunoSEQ assay. Extracted genomic DNA from each cell subset was distributed evenly across all wells of several immunoSEQ 96-well plates, and each plate was treated as a replicate. Each replicate PCR for sorted subsets received roughly 0.2 ug genomic DNA, equal to some 32,000 T cell genomes. The purified libraries were quantified using a Qubit 3.0 fluorometer, sized with a Bioanalyzer 2100, and then quantified again using the KAPA Library Quantification kit. Every immunoSEQ 96-well plate was sequenced on a dedicated single-read 150-cycle Illumina NextSeq 550 flow cell. The original pipeline was this. Because the immunoSEQ output held only junctional sequences and lacked quality scores, the filtering could not match the filtering applied to full-length reads. To assign V/J genes and CDR3, sequences were annotated against IMGT germline references using PyIR, a Python wrapper for IgBLAST v1.9. Any read was removed if the V/J assignment was weak (E-value above 1e-6), the CDR3 was missing, or the read contained stop codons, out-of-frame junctions, or ambiguous translated residues. A V3J clonotype was defined by an identical inferred V gene, J gene, and CDR3 amino acid sequence. Percentage overlap between repertoires was computed as shared unique clonotypes divided by the size of the smaller repertoire. Three approaches were used to assess repertoire richness: RTK rarefaction, the Chao1 estimator, and Recon v2.1 estimates of unobserved clonotypes. OLGA was used to compute generation probabilities for all TCRbeta clonotypes that the gDNA method yielded from four donors. TCRdb stores this immuneACCESS table with in-frame sequences only. Part of the clones is absent; in the studies checked, under half of the shortfall reflects unresolved V genes, and no reason is known for the rest. V and J calls and clone size are given by that table; D and trimming were obtained from the DNA. The table for this sample lists approximately 1,500,000 clones; approximately 98% of them were counted only once. About 0.45% of the sample belongs to the ten largest clones.

The donors were healthy, HIV-negative adults who had no recently reported acute infections or vaccinations. Every donor was a Caucasian adult residing in Nashville, Tennessee, USA. Magnetic negative selection was used to enrich CD4+ T cells, after which naive cells were positively selected on CD45RA and the negative fraction became the memory subset. Blood was obtained by leukapheresis, after which PBMCs were separated by Ficoll-Histopaque density gradient centrifugation and cryopreserved in liquid nitrogen vapor phase. Purity and quantity of every magnetically sorted T cell population were checked by analytical flow cytometry. Genomic DNA was isolated from each sorted fraction and quantified by UV absorbance on a Nanodrop 2000c.

This receptor chain uses TRBV7-3 and TRBJ1-1, with no reliable assignment of the D segment. The receptor comes from a man aged 25 to 40 in good health. The specimen sequenced was naive CD4+ T cells sorted from blood. The sample's cell subset or site label, in plain terms: CD45RA+ positively selected. CDR3 loop: CASRRDRFTEAFF. In nucleotides, the sequence is TGTGCCAGCAGACGCGACCGATTCACTGAAGCTTTCTTT.